These 27 T cell receptor beta chains were sequenced from one sample in a study of cytomegalovirus exposure and HLA in healthy donors. Primers for the PCR totalled 60 Vbeta and 13 Jbeta. Generated by immunoSEQ multiplex PCR, the TCRdb table keeps only in-frame clones and is missing some. The sample contains hundreds of thousands of clones, less than 85% of which appear only once. The sequenced sample was PBMCs. These receptor sequences come from a young man in good health and CMV-seronegative.

This clone was found once. The J gene is TRBJ2-2, the V gene TRBV7-4; TRBD1 matches 8 bases. This CDR3 is built from 17 residues. Germline loops: CDR1 SGHVT, CDR2 SQSDAQ. The trim removed 5 bases at V and 4 bases at J, leaving 12 bases unmatched. This chain's CDR3 is CASSKTSGGAGTGELFF. CDR3 sequence (DNA): TGTGCCAGCAGCAAGACTTCAGGGGGCGCGGGCACCGGGGAGCTGTTTTTT. Full variable domain (outside the CDR3, taken from reference TRBV7-4 and TRBJ2-2): GAGVSQSPRYKVAKRGRDVALRCDSISGHVTLYWYRQTLGQGSEVLTYSQSDAQRDKSGRPSGRFSAERPERSVSTLKIQRTEQGDSAVYLCASSKTSGGAGTGELFFGEGSRLTVL.

This rearrangement joins TRBV5-1 to TRBJ2-5; D is perhaps TRBD1 (6 bases). Germline CDR1 is SGHRS and CDR2 is YFSETQ. Between the trimmed V and J ends, which lost 5 bases and 5 bases, there was a span of 16 bases. The CDR3 is made up of 14 amino acids. This CDR3 reads CASRDPYRAETQYF. The DNA of the CDR3 is TGCGCCAGCAGAGACCCCTACAGGGCGGAGACCCAGTACTTC. Variable domain in full (rest from reference TRBV5-1 and TRBJ2-5): KAGVTQTPRYLIKTRGQQVTLSCSPISGHRSVSWYQQTPGQGLQFLFEYFSETQRNKGNFPGRFSGRQFSNSRSEMNVSTLELGDSALYLCASRDPYRAETQYFGPGTRLLVL.

This rearrangement joins TRBV4-2 to TRBJ2-3, with no clear D. The V and J ends lost 10 bases and 3 bases respectively, with 14 bases between them. CDR1 LGHNA and CDR2 YNFKEQ come from the germline V gene. CDR3 length equals 13 residues. CDR3 nucleotides: TGTGCCACCCAGCGTGGCGGTACAGATACGCAGTATTTT. Translation gives CATQRGGTDTQYF.

This chain links TRBV5-4 with TRBJ2-1; 7 positions match TRBD2. The germline CDR1 and CDR2 sequences are SGHNT and YYREEE (reference sequence). CDR3 size: 15 residues. J was trimmed by 2 bases and V by 3 bases; bases with no gene match: 5. The CDR3 sequence: CASSSREAPYNEQFF. In nucleotides, the CDR3 is TGTGCCAGCAGCTCACGGGAGGCCCCCTACAATGAGCAGTTCTTC.

V is TRBV2 and J is TRBJ2-1; 7 nucleotides align to TRBD1. The CDR3 is 18 residues long. The V gene's germline CDR1 is SNHLY and CDR2 FYNNEI. With 3 bases clipped from V and 8 bases from J, the junction kept 19 bases outside the gene matches. The CDR3 is CASSEGWVGGSSRYEQFF. In DNA, the CDR3 is TGTGCCAGCAGTGAGGGATGGGTAGGGGGCTCGTCCCGGTATGAGCAGTTCTTC.

The chain uses TRBV4-2 and TRBJ2-7; 8 positions match TRBD2. Germline V gene sequence: CDR1 LGHNA, CDR2 YNFKEQ. Trimming took 0 bases from V and 5 from J; bases not matched to a gene: 9. The CDR3 consists of 16 residues. The DNA for the CDR3 is TGTGCCAGCAGCCAAGAGCTGGCGGGAGGCCAAGACGAGCAGTACTTC. It specifies CASSQELAGGQDEQYF.

V and J are TRBV7-9 and TRBJ2-3; 8 nucleotides match TRBD2. CDR1 SEHNR and CDR2 FQNEAQ come from the germline V gene (reference sequence). Trimming took 5 bases from V and 5 from J; bases not matched to a gene: 6. The CDR3 loop spans 14 amino acids. The DNA for the CDR3 is TGTGCCAGCAGCCGGGAGGGCAGGAAAGATACGCAGTATTTT. Translated: CASSREGRKDTQYF.

The chain has TRBV6-1 and TRBJ2-7, with a possible D match to TRBD1 (6 bases). The germline V gene has CDR1 MNHNS and CDR2 SASEGT. Trimming took 7 bases from V and 6 from J, leaving 22 bases between them. CDR3 length: 15 residues. CDR3 residues: CASTMAGTTGGEQYF. In DNA, the CDR3 is TGTGCCAGCACGATGGCAGGGACAACTGGAGGCGAGCAGTACTTC.

This clone was counted only a few times. V usage is TRBV6-4 and J usage is TRBJ2-1; 11 nucleotides line up with TRBD2. The CDR3 has 15 amino acids. The J segment lost 7 bases and the V segment lost 6 bases, leaving 8 bases of the junction unmatched. CDR1 and CDR2 (germline): MRHNA, SNTAGT. CDR3 amino acids: CASSPTSGSSNEQFF. CDR3 DNA: TGTGCCAGCAGCCCTACTAGCGGGAGCTCGAATGAGCAGTTCTTC.

This rearrangement joins TRBV7-9 to TRBJ1-1; no clear D gene. The CDR3 consists of 15 residues. Between the trimmed V and J ends, which lost 5 bases and 2 bases, there was a span of 15 bases. Germline V lookup: CDR1 SEHNR, CDR2 FQNEAQ (reference sequence). The CDR3 DNA sequence: TGTGCCAGCAGCCTATTCTCACAGTATAACACTGAAGCTTTCTTT. Translating it yields CASSLFSQYNTEAFF.

V is TRBV28 and J is TRBJ1-2; no clear D gene. This CDR3 comprises 11 residues. The V gene lost 3 bases and the J gene lost 14 bases, with 13 bases spanning the gap. Looked up from germline, CDR1 is MDHEN and CDR2 is SYDVKM. The CDR3 nucleotides are TGTGCCAGCAGTTTGGGAGTCCGGCGGACCTTC. It encodes CASSLGVRRTF.

The V call is TRBV27, the J call TRBJ2-5; 9 positions match TRBD1. The J call may be in error: the DNA end matches TRBJ2-7 better. CDR3 length equals 15 residues. Germline V lookup: CDR1 MNHEY, CDR2 SMNVEV (reference sequence). The CDR3 loop is CASSQTGDRVHEQYF. The DNA for the CDR3 is TGTGCCAGCAGCCAAACCGGGGACAGGGTACACGAGCAGTACTTC.

The V and J genes are TRBV28 and TRBJ2-1; 9 nucleotides agree with TRBD1. Germline V gives CDR1 MDHEN, CDR2 SYDVKM. With V trimmed by 6 bases and J by 2 bases, 5 bases remained unmatched. The CDR3 has 15 residues. The CDR3 region is CASRITGGPYNEQFF. In nucleotides, the CDR3 is TGTGCCAGCAGGATTACAGGGGGCCCCTACAATGAGCAGTTCTTC. The variable domain in full, with the rest retrieved from reference TRBV28 and TRBJ2-1, is DVKVTQSSRYLVKRTGEKVFLECVQDMDHENMFWYRQDPGLGLRLIYFSYDVKMKEKGDIPEGYSVSREKKERFSLILESASTNQTSMYLCASRITGGPYNEQFFGPGTRLTVL.

J is TRBJ2-1 and V is TRBV29-1; 12 bases are shared with TRBD2. The CDR3 spans 16 residues. Germline assignment: CDR1 SQVTM and CDR2 ANQGSEA. V was clipped by 7 bases and J by 4 bases; unmatched bases: 11. Here the CDR3 reads CSAKGPSGRVYNEQFF. The CDR3 DNA sequence: TGCAGCGCAAAGGGGCCTAGCGGGAGGGTTTACAATGAGCAGTTCTTC.

The J gene is TRBJ1-1, the V gene TRBV11-2, with D possibly TRBD1 on 5 matching bases. V dropped 2 bases and J dropped 2 bases, with 9 bases sitting between them. CDR1 and CDR2 from the germline V gene are SGHAT and FQNNGV. The CDR3 is made up of 14 amino acids. The CDR3 nucleotides are TGTGCCAGCAGCTTAATTGACAGTAACACTGAAGCTTTCTTT. This sequence encodes CASSLIDSNTEAFF.

Points on this clone: A junction boundary mismatches the germline segment, possibly from a read error. CDR3: CSSSYSSGSWSGELFF. The CDR3, as DNA: TGTTCCAGCAGCTACTCTAGCGGGAGCTGGTCCGGGGAGCTGTTTTTT. The chain has TRBV7-9 and TRBJ2-2; 10 nucleotides match TRBD2. This CDR3 has 16 amino acids. Germline CDR1 SEHNR, CDR2 FQNEAQ (reference sequence). The full variable domain, its missing parts supplied by reference TRBV7-9 and TRBJ2-2, is DTGVSQNPRHKITKRGQNVTFRCDPISEHNRLYWYRQTLGQGPEFLTYFQNEAQLEKSRLLSDRFSAERPKGSFSTLEIQRTEQGDSAMYLCSSSYSSGSWSGELFFGEGSRLTVL.

This chain connects TRBV6-1 to TRBJ1-1; D is ambiguous. Germline V gives CDR1 MNHNS, CDR2 SASEGT. Trimming cost V 6 bases and J 5 bases, with 13 bases left between them. CDR3 length: 13 amino acids. The CDR3: CASSREAWTEAFF. CDR3 DNA: TGTGCCAGCAGCCGGGAGGCTTGGACTGAAGCTTTCTTT.

This CDR3 reads CASSSPRVLAPLHF. The DNA for the CDR3 is TGTGCCAGCAGTTCACCGAGGGTTTTGGCACCCCTCCACTTT. This chain links TRBV27 with TRBJ1-6; D remains unclear. V was pared by 4 bases and J by 11 bases, with 15 bases between. Germline CDR1 MNHEY, CDR2 SMNVEV (reference sequence). CDR3 length: 14 residues.

The V gene is TRBV5-5, the J gene TRBJ1-3; tentatively, D is TRBD1 (6 bases). V shed 0 bases and J shed 3 bases, with 13 bases lying between them. The germline V gene has CDR1 SGHKS and CDR2 YYEKEE (reference sequence). This CDR3 comprises 16 residues. The DNA for the CDR3 is TGTGCCAGCAGCTTGGGACAGGACAACCATGGAAACACCATATATTTT. This sequence encodes CASSLGQDNHGNTIYF.

J is TRBJ2-7 and V is TRBV9; D is perhaps TRBD1 (5 bases). V was clipped by 4 bases and J by 2 bases, with 16 bases between them. The CDR3 is made up of 15 amino acids. Germline V gene sequence: CDR1 SGDLS, CDR2 YYNGEE. The CDR3 loop is CASSLSGGAAYEQYF. DNA for the CDR3: TGTGCCAGCAGCCTATCAGGTGGGGCCGCCTACGAGCAGTACTTC.

The gene calls are TRBV5-1 and TRBJ2-1, with a possible D match to TRBD2 (5 bases). Germline CDR1 is SGHRS and CDR2 is YFSETQ. Between the trimmed V and J ends, which lost 4 bases and 0 bases, there was a span of 8 bases. The CDR3 runs 14 residues. CDR3 region: CASSTGDSYNEQFF. CDR3 in DNA: TGCGCCAGCAGCACCGGGGACTCCTACAATGAGCAGTTCTTC.

The chain recombines TRBV15 with TRBJ2-7; 7 bases fit TRBD2. The CDR3 consists of 15 residues. Germline CDR1 reads LNHNV; CDR2 reads YYDKDF (reference sequence). V trimming: 1 base; J trimming: 4 bases; junction bases outside the gene matches: 7. CDR3: CATSRVQSGGYEQYF. As DNA, the CDR3 is TGTGCCACCAGCAGAGTACAGTCCGGGGGGTACGAGCAGTACTTC.

The V and J genes are TRBV7-3 and TRBJ1-5; 7 nucleotides line up with TRBD1. J lost 4 bases, V lost 1 base, and 16 bases had no gene match. This CDR3 has 19 residues. CDR1 and CDR2 from the germline V gene are SGHTA and FQGTGA. CDR3 nucleotide sequence: TGTGCCAGCAGCTTAAACGTCCTGGGCGCACAGGGGAGAAATCAGCCCCAGCATTTT. Encoded protein: CASSLNVLGAQGRNQPQHF.

A remark on this clone: This sample also contains other DNA sequences that code for the same CDR3. CDR3 in DNA: TGTGCCAGCAGTCACCCGACAGGGGCTGGAAACACCATATATTTT. This sequence encodes CASSHPTGAGNTIYF. V is TRBV2 and J is TRBJ1-3, with 8 bases lining up with TRBD1. Looked up from germline, CDR1 is SNHLY and CDR2 is FYNNEI. Unmatched junction bases numbered 5, after V lost 5 bases and J lost 2 bases. The CDR3 contains 15 residues.

This chain links TRBV29-1 with TRBJ2-3; perhaps TRBD2 as D (6 bases). Germline V gene data show CDR1 as SQVTM and CDR2 as ANQGSEA. The CDR3 sequence is 14 residues long. V lost 2 bases, J lost 1 base, and 10 bases lay in between. The chain's CDR3 is CSVERSSGTDTQYF. CDR3 DNA: TGCAGCGTTGAAAGGTCTAGCGGCACAGATACGCAGTATTTT.

The chain uses TRBV19 and TRBJ2-3; D not resolved. Trimming stripped 5 bases from V and 6 bases from J, with 9 bases between. CDR1 is LNHDA and CDR2 is SQIVND in the germline V gene (reference sequence). The CDR3 extends over 12 amino acids. CDR3 nucleotide sequence: TGTGCCAGTAGTCCCTACCCCGATACGCAGTATTTT. It encodes CASSPYPDTQYF. Together with reference TRBV19 and TRBJ2-3, the CDR3 gives the full variable domain: DGGITQSPKYLFRKEGQNVTLSCEQNLNHDAMYWYRQDPGQGLRLIYYSQIVNDFQKGDIAEGYSVSREKKESFPLTVTSAQKNPTAFYLCASSPYPDTQYFGPGTRLTVL.

Details on this clone: Additional DNA sequences in this sample encode the identical CDR3. The genes are TRBV2 and TRBJ1-2; weak D call: TRBD1 (6 bases). Germline loops: CDR1 SNHLY, CDR2 FYNNEI. This CDR3 has 12 residues. With 3 bases removed from V and 4 bases from J, the gap between germline ends came to 6 bases. The CDR3 protein is CASSDRGYGYTF. CDR3 nucleotide sequence: TGTGCCAGCAGTGACAGGGGCTATGGCTACACCTTC.